Sequencing of this T cell receptor (beta chain) was carried out in a study of human T cells and chemical hapten exposure. The wider study: Small volume differences among pooled libraries mainly caused per-sample TCR yield variation. Findings and limits, study-wide: DPC sensitization left the count of TCRs above 1 in 1000 unchanged.

Unfractionated whole blood was the source from which total RNA was extracted. Germline V gene sequence: CDR1 KGHSH, CDR2 LQKENI. The CDR3 sequence is 15 residues long. Trimming removed 2 bases from V and 8 bases from J; junction bases left unmatched: 8. On this clonotype: Its antigen is undetermined.

Attachment of unique molecular identifiers to individual cDNA molecules was performed in the library. Methods used by the authors: TCRs per sample had a median of approximately 96,000 and ranged from roughly 20,000 to 700,000. TCRdb independently ran MiXCR on the reads; one entry per CDR3 protein. These V and J calls derive from TCRdb rather than the authors' analysis. The sample lists about 120,000 distinct CDR3 sequences, 8.5% to 9% occurring once. The chain links TRBV18 to TRBJ2-1; the match to TRBD1 covers 8 bases. This sequence originates from a human donor in good health. Some clones in this sample may be carry-over from other donors' samples. The sequenced sample was whole blood. DNA of the CDR3: TGTGCCAGCTCACCATCCGGACAGGGTATCGATGAGCAGTTCTTC. It yields the protein CASSPSGQGIDEQFF.